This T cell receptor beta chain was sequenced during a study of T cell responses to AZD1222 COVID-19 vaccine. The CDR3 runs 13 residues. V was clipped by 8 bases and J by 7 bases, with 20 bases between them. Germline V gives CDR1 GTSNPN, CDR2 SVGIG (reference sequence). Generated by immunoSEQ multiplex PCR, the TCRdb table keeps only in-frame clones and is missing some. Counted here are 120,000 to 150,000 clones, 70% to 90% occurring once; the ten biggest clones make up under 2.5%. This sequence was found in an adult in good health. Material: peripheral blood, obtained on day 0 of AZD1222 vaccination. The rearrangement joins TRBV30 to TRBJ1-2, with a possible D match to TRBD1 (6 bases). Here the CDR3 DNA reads TGTGCCCGAGATGGAGGGGGTTGGGGTGGCTACACCTTC. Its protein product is CARDGGGWGGYTF.